This T cell receptor (beta chain) was recovered during a study of CD8 T cells in ankylosing spondylitis. Via MiXCR, TCRdb re-called the 5' RACE reads, giving one row per CDR3 protein. The sample lists some 220,000 distinct CDR3 sequences, roughly 8.2% occurring once. This clonotype was counted at least ten times. The TCR sequence derives from a female donor with ankylosing spondylitis or in good health (not recorded which). The specimen was blood, either unsorted or a sorted T cell fraction (not recorded which).

In nucleotides, the CDR3 is TGCAGTGCTAGAGGGCTAGCGGGAGCAGATACGCAGTATTTT. Its protein is CSARGLAGADTQYF. This rearrangement joins TRBV20-1 to TRBJ2-3; the match to TRBD2 covers 10 bases. This CDR3 is 14 amino acids long. CDR1 DFQATT and CDR2 SNEGSKA come from the germline V gene (reference sequence). The V and J ends lost 1 base and 4 bases, in that order; junction bases with no gene match: 2.